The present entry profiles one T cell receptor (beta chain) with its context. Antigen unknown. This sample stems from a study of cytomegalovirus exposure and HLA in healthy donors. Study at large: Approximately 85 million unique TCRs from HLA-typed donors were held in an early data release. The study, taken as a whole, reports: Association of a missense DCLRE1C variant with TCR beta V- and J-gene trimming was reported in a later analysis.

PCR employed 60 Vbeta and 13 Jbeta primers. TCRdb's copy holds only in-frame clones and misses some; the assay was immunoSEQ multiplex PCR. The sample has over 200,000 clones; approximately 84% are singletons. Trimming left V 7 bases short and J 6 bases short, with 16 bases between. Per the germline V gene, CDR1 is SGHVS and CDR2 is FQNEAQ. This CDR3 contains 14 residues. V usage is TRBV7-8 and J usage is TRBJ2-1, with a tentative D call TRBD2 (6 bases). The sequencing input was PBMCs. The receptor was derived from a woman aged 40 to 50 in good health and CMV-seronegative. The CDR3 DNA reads TGTGCCAGCAACAGACTAGTCAGTCTCAATGAGCAGTTCTTC. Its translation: CASNRLVSLNEQFF.